The 7 T cell receptor beta chains presented below share a single source sample, sequenced in a study of blood T cell repertoires in COVID-19 (dated by TCRdb to 2018 to 2021). The library came from the immunoSEQ multiplex PCR assay. Imported from immuneACCESS, the table was reduced by TCRdb to in-frame sequences with V and J called. These copies leave out some clones; in studies compared against another copy, an unresolved V gene accounts for under half, and the cause of the remainder is not known. The sample table contains roughly 130,000 clones; only one count was recorded for about 86% of them. The top ten constitute 9.2% of the sample. Sequenced material: PBMCs or T cells enriched from blood (not recorded which). These receptors originate from a man aged 50 or older who had recovered from COVID-19.

The chain links TRBV2 to TRBJ1-5, with 8 bases aligning to TRBD1. V shed 5 bases and J 2 bases; nucleotides not matched to a gene: 8. This CDR3 is 16 amino acids long. The germline CDR1 and CDR2 sequences are SNHLY and FYNNEI. The CDR3 reads CASSSRGLEGNQPQHF. The CDR3 DNA follows: TGTGCCAGCAGTTCCAGGGGGCTTGAGGGCAATCAGCCCCAGCATTTT.

The chain joins TRBV30 to TRBJ2-3; 7 nucleotides agree with TRBD2. This CDR3 is 13 amino acids long. Per the germline V gene, CDR1 is GTSNPN and CDR2 is SVGIG (reference sequence). V trimming: 3 bases; J trimming: 4 bases; junction bases outside the gene matches: 4. CDR3 region: CAWRGGNPDTQYF. The CDR3 region has the DNA TGTGCCTGGAGGGGGGGGAATCCAGATACGCAGTATTTT. The whole variable domain, filled in from reference TRBV30 and TRBJ2-3, reads SQTIHQWPATLVQPVGSPLSLECTVEGTSNPNLYWYRQAAGRGLQLLFYSVGIGQISSEVPQNLSASRPQDRQFILSSKKLLLSDSGFYLCAWRGGNPDTQYFGPGTRLTVL.

In its sample, this clone was seen a few times. The V and J genes are TRBV27 and TRBJ1-6; D is perhaps TRBD1 (6 bases). CDR3 length equals 14 residues. Trimming stripped 6 bases from V and 8 bases from J, with 14 bases between. CDR1 is MNHEY and CDR2 is SMNVEV in the germline V gene (reference sequence). The CDR3 region is CASRKDRRDSPLHF. CDR3 nucleotides: TGTGCCAGCAGGAAAGACAGGCGGGATTCACCCCTCCACTTT.

The CDR3 DNA reads TGTGCCAGCAGCACAAGGACAGTTACCTATGGCTACACCTTC. Translation gives CASSTRTVTYGYTF. V usage is TRBV7-2 and J usage is TRBJ1-2; D may be TRBD1 (6 bases). Germline V lookup: CDR1 SGHTA, CDR2 FQGNSA. CDR3 size: 14 residues. V was trimmed by 5 bases and J by 4 bases, leaving 14 bases between them.

The chain links TRBV10-1 to TRBJ2-7; D is perhaps TRBD2 (6 bases). The germline gives CDR1 WNHNN, CDR2 SYGVQD (reference sequence). Trimming took 4 bases from V and 6 from J, leaving 7 bases between them. This CDR3 is 11 amino acids long. The CDR3 protein is CASSGGLEQYF. The DNA for the CDR3 is TGCGCCAGCAGTGGGGGACTCGAGCAGTACTTC.

The sample holds one count of this clone. The rearrangement uses TRBV7-9 and TRBJ2-2; 11 bases align to TRBD1. J was trimmed by 4 bases and V by 6 bases; bases with no gene match: 13. This CDR3 is built from 18 residues. CDR1 and CDR2 (germline): SEHNR, FQNEAQ (reference sequence). The CDR3, as DNA: TGTGCCAGCAGTACCACTCCGGACAGGGGGCGCGGCACCGGGGAGCTGTTTTTT. This sequence encodes CASSTTPDRGRGTGELFF.

The chain joins TRBV2 to TRBJ1-5; possible D gene TRBD1, 6 bases. Trimming stripped 4 bases from V and 3 bases from J, with 10 bases between. Germline CDR1 reads SNHLY; CDR2 reads FYNNEI. This CDR3 is 14 amino acids long. CDR3 sequence: CASSGTAVNQPQHF. In nucleotides, the CDR3 is TGTGCCAGCAGTGGGACAGCCGTCAATCAGCCCCAGCATTTT.